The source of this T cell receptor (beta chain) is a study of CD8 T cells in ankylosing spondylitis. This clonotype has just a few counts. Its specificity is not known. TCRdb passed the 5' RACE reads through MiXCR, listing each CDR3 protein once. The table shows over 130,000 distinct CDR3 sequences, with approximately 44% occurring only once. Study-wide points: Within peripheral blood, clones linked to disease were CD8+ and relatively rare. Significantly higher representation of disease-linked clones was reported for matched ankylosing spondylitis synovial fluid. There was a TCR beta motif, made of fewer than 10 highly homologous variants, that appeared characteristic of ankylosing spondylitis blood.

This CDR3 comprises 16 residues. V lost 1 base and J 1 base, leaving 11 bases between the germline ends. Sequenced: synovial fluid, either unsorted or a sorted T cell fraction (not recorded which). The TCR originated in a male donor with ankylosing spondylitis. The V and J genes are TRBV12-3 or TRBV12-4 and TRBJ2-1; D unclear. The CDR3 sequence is CASSLVGQWSYNEQFF. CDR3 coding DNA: TGTGCCAGCAGTTTAGTTGGCCAGTGGTCCTACAATGAGCAGTTCTTC.